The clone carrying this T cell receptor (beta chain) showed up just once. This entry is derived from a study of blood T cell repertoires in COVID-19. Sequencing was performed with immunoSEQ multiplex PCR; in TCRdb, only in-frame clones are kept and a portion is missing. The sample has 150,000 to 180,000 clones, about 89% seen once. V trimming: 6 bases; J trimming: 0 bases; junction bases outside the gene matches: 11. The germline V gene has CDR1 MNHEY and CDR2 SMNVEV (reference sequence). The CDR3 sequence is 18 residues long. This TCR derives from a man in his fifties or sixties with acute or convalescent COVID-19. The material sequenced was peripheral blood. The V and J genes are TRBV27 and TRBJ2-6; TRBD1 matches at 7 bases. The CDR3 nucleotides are TGTGCCAGCAGCCGGCTGACAGGGACCGGCTCTGGGGCCAACGTCCTGACTTTC. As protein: CASSRLTGTGSGANVLTF.